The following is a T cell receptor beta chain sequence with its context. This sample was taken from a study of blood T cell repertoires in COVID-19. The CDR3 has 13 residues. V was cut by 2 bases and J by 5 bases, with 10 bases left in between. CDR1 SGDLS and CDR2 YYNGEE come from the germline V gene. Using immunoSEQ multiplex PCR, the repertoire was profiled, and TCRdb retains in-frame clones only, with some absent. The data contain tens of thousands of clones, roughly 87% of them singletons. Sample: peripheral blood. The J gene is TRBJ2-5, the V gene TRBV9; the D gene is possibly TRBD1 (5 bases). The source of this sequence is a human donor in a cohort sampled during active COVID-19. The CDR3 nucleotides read TGTGCCAGCAGCGTCAGGGTTCGCGAGACCCAGTACTTC. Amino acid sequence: CASSVRVRETQYF.